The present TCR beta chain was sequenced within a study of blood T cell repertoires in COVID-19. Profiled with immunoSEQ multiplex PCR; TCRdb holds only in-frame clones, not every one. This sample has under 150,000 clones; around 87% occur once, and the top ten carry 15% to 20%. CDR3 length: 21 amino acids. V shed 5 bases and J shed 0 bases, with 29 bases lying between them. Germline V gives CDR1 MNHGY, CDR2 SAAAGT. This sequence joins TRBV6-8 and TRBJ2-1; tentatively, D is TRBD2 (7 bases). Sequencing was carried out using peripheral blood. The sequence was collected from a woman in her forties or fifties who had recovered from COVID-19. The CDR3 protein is CASSQTCHRGGPLGSYNEQFF. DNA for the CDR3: TGTGCCAGCAGTCAGACATGTCATAGGGGGGGGCCCTTGGGCTCCTACAATGAGCAGTTCTTC.